Ten or more counts support the clone carrying this T cell receptor beta chain. This entry comes from a study of regulatory T cells in long-lasting Graves disease. The time point: newly diagnosed GD, antithyroid drugs for less than 3 months. PBMCs were the source of the RNA used for TCR sequencing. TCR beta libraries were built with iRepertoire HTBI primers and Arm-PCR of CDR3 regions. TCRdb called the multiplex PCR reads again in MiXCR, with one record for every CDR3 protein. The table includes 300,000 to 400,000 distinct CDR3 sequences, over 15% detected once. These sequences were also reported in another study, on T cells in Graves' hyperthyroidism and ophthalmopathy. That paper states: The HTBI primer set drove a first-round RT-PCR of the TCR CDR3.

The source is a man aged 35 to 55 with Graves disease. Sequenced here: peripheral blood mononuclear cells (PBMCs), sampled at new diagnosis, from a patient treated with antithyroid drugs.

This CDR3 reads CASSLTGQGYYGYTF. The CDR3 DNA sequence: TGTGCCAGCAGCTTAACCGGACAGGGGTACTATGGCTACACCTTC. This chain uses TRBV11-2 with TRBJ1-2; the match to TRBD1 covers 9 bases. The V segment lost 2 bases and the J segment 3 bases; nucleotides outside the gene matches: 4. Germline V gene sequence: CDR1 SGHAT, CDR2 FQNNGV. This CDR3 has 15 amino acids.